The 8 T cell receptor beta chains reported below all come from one sample, sequenced in a study of OX40 agonist ivuxolimab in advanced cancers. Only in-frame clones appear in the TCRdb table, and some are missing; sequencing was by immunoSEQ multiplex PCR. The data contain almost 70,000 clones, over 60% of them singletons. Sequenced here: CD4+ or CD8+ T cells sorted from blood, sampled in a trial of the OX40 agonist ivuxolimab. Receptor source: an adult with an advanced solid tumor such as melanoma, head and neck, liver or kidney cancer.

The chain couples TRBV15 to TRBJ2-5; D remains ambiguous. V was shortened by 1 base and J by 5 bases, with 8 bases between the two germline ends. The CDR3 extends over 13 amino acids. CDR1 is LNHNV and CDR2 is YYDKDF in the germline V gene (reference sequence). CDR3 bases: TGTGCCACCAGCAGAGCTAAGTGGGAGACCCAGTACTTC. Protein: CATSRAKWETQYF.

The chain couples TRBV5-1 to TRBJ1-2; a weak D match, TRBD1 (6 bases). CDR3 length equals 12 residues. V was cut by 4 bases and J by 5 bases, with 9 bases left in between. CDR1 is SGHRS and CDR2 is YFSETQ in the germline V gene. The CDR3 sequence is CASSQGGYGYTF. The DNA for the CDR3 is TGCGCCAGCAGCCAAGGGGGATATGGCTACACCTTC.

This clone was observed a few times. V gene TRBV5-5 combines with J gene TRBJ2-5; 10 nucleotides line up with TRBD2. The CDR3 has 16 residues. Per the germline V gene, CDR1 is SGHKS and CDR2 is YYEKEE (reference sequence). V lost 3 bases, J lost 5 bases, and 10 bases stayed unmatched. The chain's CDR3 is CASSSTVAGGGETQYF. As DNA, the CDR3 is TGTGCCAGCAGCTCCACCGTAGCGGGAGGAGGGGAGACCCAGTACTTC.

This clone was seen just once. The chain joins TRBV5-4 to TRBJ2-1; the match to TRBD2 covers 12 bases. V lost 0 bases and J lost 7; bases outside the gene matches: 8. The CDR3 runs 17 residues. CDR1 and CDR2 (germline): SGHNT, YYREEE (reference sequence). The CDR3 region is CASSLVRLAGGLNEQFF. The CDR3 coding sequence is TGTGCCAGCAGCTTGGTCCGGCTAGCGGGAGGGTTGAATGAGCAGTTCTTC.

The chain joins TRBV6-5 to TRBJ1-5; D not resolved. Trimming took off 2 bases at V and 8 bases at J, with 10 bases between the two ends. The germline V gene has CDR1 MNHEY and CDR2 SVGAGI. The CDR3 has 13 residues. CDR3 in amino acids: CASSYRAAEPQHF. The DNA for the CDR3 is TGTGCCAGCAGTTACCGGGCGGCGGAGCCCCAGCATTTT.

V is TRBV4-2 and J is TRBJ1-4, with 7 bases that match TRBD1. Germline V gene sequence: CDR1 LGHNA, CDR2 YNFKEQ. CDR3 length: 16 amino acids. V shed 1 base, J shed 6 bases, and the junction held 8 bases outside the gene matches. The CDR3 nucleotides read TGTGCCAGCAGCCAAGGGGGGGACAGAAAATATGAAAAACTGTTTTTT. It encodes CASSQGGDRKYEKLFF.

The chain is built from TRBV19 and TRBJ1-2; 7 bases are shared with TRBD1. V was pared by 4 bases and J by 6 bases, with 5 bases of the junction left unmatched. The CDR3 spans 13 residues. The germline CDR1 and CDR2 sequences are LNHDA and SQIVND (reference sequence). The chain's CDR3 is CASSTLTGNGYTF. DNA for the CDR3: TGTGCCAGTAGTACTTTGACAGGGAATGGCTACACCTTC.

This chain connects TRBV9 to TRBJ1-1; TRBD1 aligns across 7 bases. This CDR3 spans 13 amino acids. CDR1 and CDR2 (germline): SGDLS, YYNGEE. Trimming cost V 3 bases and J 5 bases; bases outside gene matches: 4. The DNA of the CDR3 is TGTGCCAGCAGCGCGGGCAGGGGGACTGAAGCTTTCTTT. Translation: CASSAGRGTEAFF.